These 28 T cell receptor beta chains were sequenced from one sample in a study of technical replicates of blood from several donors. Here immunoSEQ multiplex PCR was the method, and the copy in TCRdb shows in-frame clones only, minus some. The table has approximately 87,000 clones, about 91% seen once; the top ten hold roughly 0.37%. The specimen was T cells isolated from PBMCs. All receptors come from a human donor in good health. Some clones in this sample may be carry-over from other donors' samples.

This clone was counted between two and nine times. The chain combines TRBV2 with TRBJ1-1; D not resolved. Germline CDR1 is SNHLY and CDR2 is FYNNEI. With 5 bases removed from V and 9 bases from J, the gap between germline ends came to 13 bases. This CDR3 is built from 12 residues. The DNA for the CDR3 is TGTGCCAGCAGTTATGAACAACGTCAAGCTTTCTTT. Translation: CASSYEQRQAFF.

The CDR3 protein is CASSSSHTSNTQYF. CDR3 sequence (DNA): TGTGCCAGCAGCTCTTCCCATACTAGCAATACGCAGTATTTT. The J gene is TRBJ2-3, the V gene TRBV5-6, with D possibly TRBD2 on 6 matching bases. Germline V CDR1 and CDR2: SGHDT, YYEEEE. There are 14 residues in the CDR3. The V and J ends lost 3 bases and 7 bases respectively, with 15 bases between them.

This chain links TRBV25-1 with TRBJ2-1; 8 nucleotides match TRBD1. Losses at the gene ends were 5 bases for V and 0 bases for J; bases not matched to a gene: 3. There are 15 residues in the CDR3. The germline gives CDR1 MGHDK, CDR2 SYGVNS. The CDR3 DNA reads TGTGCCAGCAGTCGTGGGACAGGCTCCTACAATGAGCAGTTCTTC. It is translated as CASSRGTGSYNEQFF.

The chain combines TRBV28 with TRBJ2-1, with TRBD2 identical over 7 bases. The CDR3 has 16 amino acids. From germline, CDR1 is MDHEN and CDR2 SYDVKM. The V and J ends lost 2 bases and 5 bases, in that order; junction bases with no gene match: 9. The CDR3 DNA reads TGTGCCAGCAGTTTACTGTCCAGCGGGACCAACAATGAGCAGTTCTTC. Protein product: CASSLLSSGTNNEQFF.

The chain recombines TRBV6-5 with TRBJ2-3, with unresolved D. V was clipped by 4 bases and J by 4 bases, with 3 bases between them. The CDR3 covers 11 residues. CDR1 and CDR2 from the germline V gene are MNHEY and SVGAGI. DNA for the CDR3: TGTGCCAGCAGTTCCTCAGATACGCAGTATTTT. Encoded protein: CASSSSDTQYF.

The CDR3 region has the DNA TGCGCCAGCAGCCTGGAACTTGACAGGTCCTACAATGAGCAGTTCTTC. Its protein product is CASSLELDRSYNEQFF. This rearrangement joins TRBV4-1 to TRBJ2-1; tentative D call: TRBD1 (6 bases). This CDR3 region has 16 residues. The V and J ends lost 4 bases and 1 base respectively, with 14 bases between them. Germline assignment: CDR1 MGHRA and CDR2 YSYEKL.

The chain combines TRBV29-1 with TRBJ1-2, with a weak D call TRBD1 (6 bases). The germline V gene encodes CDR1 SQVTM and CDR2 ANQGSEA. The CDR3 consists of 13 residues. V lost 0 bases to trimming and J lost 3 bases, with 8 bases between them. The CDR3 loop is CSVEEGGDYGYTF. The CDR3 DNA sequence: TGCAGCGTTGAAGAAGGGGGAGACTATGGCTACACCTTC.

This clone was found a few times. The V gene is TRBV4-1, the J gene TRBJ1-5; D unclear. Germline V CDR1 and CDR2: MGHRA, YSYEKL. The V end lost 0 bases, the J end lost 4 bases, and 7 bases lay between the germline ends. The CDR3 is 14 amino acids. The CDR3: CASSQDLTNQPQHF. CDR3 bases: TGCGCCAGCAGCCAAGATCTAACGAATCAGCCCCAGCATTTT.

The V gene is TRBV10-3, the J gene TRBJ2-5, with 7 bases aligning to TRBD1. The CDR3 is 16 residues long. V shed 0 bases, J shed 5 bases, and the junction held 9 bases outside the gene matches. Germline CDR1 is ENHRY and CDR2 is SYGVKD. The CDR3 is CAISESRPGGSETQYF. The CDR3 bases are TGTGCCATCAGTGAGTCCCGGCCAGGGGGAAGTGAGACCCAGTACTTC.

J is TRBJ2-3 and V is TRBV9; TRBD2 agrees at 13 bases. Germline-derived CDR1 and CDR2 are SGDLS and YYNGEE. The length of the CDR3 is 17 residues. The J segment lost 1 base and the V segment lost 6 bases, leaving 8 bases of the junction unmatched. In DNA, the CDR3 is TGTGCCAGCAAAGAGGGACTAGCGGGATCTGGCACAGATACGCAGTATTTT. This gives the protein CASKEGLAGSGTDTQYF.

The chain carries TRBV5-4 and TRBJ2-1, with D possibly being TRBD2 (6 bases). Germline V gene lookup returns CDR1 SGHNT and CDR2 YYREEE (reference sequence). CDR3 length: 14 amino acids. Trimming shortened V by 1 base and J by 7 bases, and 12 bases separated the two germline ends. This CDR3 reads CASSLPGLLNEQFF. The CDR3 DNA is TGTGCCAGCAGCTTGCCGGGACTTCTAAATGAGCAGTTCTTC.

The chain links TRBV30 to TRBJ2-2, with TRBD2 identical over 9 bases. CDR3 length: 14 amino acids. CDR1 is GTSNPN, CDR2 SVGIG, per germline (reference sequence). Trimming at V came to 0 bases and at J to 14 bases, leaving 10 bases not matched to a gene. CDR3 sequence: CAWSVRRLAGHLFF. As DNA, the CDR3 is TGTGCCTGGAGTGTACGAAGGCTAGCGGGACATCTGTTTTTT.

As DNA, the CDR3 is TGTGCCAGCAGCTTACTCCCTTCCACCGGGGAGCTGTTTTTT. It translates to CASSLLPSTGELFF. The rearrangement joins TRBV11-2 to TRBJ2-2, with D uncertain. Trimming pared 2 bases from V and 4 bases from J, leaving 8 bases between. Germline V gives CDR1 SGHAT, CDR2 FQNNGV. The CDR3 sequence is 14 residues long.

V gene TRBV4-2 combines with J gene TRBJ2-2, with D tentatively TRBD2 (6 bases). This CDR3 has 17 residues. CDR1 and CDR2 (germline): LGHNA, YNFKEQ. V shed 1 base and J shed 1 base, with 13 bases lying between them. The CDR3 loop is CASSQASTSQNTGELFF. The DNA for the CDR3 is TGTGCCAGCAGCCAAGCATCCACTAGCCAGAACACCGGGGAGCTGTTTTTT.

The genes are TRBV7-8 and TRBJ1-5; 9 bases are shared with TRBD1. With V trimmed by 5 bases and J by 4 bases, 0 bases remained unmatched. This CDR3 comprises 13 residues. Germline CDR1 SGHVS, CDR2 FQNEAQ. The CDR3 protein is CASSDRGNQPQHF. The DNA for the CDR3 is TGTGCCAGCAGCGACAGGGGGAATCAGCCCCAGCATTTT.

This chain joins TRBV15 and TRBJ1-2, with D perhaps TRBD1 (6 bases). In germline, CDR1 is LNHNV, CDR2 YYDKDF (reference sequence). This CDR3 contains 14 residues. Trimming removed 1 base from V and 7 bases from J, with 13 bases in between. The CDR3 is CATSRVRGEGGYTF. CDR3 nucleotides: TGTGCCACCAGCAGAGTAAGGGGGGAGGGTGGCTACACCTTC. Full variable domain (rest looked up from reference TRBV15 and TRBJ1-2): DAMVIQNPRYQVTQFGKPVTLSCSQTLNHNVMYWYQQKSSQAPKLLFHYYDKDFNNEADTPDNFQSRRPNTSFCFLDIRSPGLGDTAMYLCATSRVRGEGGYTFGSGTRLTVV.

CDR3: CAISYSRNNYGYTF. CDR3 bases: TGTGCCATCAGTTACAGCAGGAATAACTATGGCTACACCTTC. The chain combines TRBV10-3 with TRBJ1-2; D ambiguous. Trimming pared 5 bases from V and 1 base from J, leaving 11 bases between. The germline V gene encodes CDR1 ENHRY and CDR2 SYGVKD. This CDR3 spans 14 amino acids.

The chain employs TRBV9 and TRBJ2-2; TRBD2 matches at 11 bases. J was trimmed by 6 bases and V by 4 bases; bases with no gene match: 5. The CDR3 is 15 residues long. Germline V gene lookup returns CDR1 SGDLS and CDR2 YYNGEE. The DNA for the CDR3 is TGTGCCAGCAGCCTCCTTAGCGGGAGGGCCGGGGAGCTGTTTTTT. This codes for CASSLLSGRAGELFF.

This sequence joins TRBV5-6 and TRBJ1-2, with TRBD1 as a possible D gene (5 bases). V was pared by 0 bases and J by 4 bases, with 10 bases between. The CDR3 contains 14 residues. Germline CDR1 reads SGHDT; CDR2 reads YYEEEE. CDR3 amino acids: CASSLAPDSYGYTF. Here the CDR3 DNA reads TGTGCCAGCAGCTTGGCCCCTGACAGCTATGGCTACACCTTC.

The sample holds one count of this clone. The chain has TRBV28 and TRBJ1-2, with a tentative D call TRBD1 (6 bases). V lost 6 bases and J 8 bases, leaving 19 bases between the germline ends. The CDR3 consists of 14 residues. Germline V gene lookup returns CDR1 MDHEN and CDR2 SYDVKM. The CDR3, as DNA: TGTGCCAGCAGCCCCGTAGGGGGGGCTGAGGGCTACACCTTC. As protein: CASSPVGGAEGYTF.

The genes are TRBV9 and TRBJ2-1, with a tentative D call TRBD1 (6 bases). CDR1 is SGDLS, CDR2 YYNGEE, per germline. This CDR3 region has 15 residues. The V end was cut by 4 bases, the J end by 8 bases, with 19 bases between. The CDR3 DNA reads TGTGCCAGCAGCCCCCGGGCAGGGGTGGTATATGAGCAGTTCTTC. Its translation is CASSPRAGVVYEQFF.

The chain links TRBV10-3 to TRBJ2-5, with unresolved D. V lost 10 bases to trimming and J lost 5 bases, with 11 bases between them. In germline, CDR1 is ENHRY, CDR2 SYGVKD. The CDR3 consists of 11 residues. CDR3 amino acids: CASTFGETQYF. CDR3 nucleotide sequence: TGTGCCAGCACTTTCGGGGAGACCCAGTACTTC.

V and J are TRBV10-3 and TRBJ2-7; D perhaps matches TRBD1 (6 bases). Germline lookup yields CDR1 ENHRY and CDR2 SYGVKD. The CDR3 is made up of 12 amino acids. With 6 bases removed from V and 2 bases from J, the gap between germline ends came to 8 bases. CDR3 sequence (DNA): TGTGCCATCAGGGACAGCCCCTACGAGCAGTACTTC. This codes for CAIRDSPYEQYF.

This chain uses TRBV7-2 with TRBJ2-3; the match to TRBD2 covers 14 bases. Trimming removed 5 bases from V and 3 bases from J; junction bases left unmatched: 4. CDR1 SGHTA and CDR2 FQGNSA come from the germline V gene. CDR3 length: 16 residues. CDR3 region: CASSLRLAGGTDTQYF. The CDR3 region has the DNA TGTGCCAGCAGCCTCCGACTAGCGGGAGGGACAGATACGCAGTATTTT.

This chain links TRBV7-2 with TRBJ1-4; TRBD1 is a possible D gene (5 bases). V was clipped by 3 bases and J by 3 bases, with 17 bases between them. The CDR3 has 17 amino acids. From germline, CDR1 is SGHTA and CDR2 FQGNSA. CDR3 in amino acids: CASSFRRGVRANEKLFF. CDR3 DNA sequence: TGTGCCAGCAGCTTCCGACGGGGGGTGAGAGCTAATGAAAAACTGTTTTTT.

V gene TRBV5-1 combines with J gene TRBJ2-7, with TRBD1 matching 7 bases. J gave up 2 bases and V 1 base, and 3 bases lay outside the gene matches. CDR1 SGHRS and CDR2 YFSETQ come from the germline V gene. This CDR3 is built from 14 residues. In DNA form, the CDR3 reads TGCGCCAGCAGCTTGCGGGACAGCACCTACGAGCAGTACTTC. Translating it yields CASSLRDSTYEQYF. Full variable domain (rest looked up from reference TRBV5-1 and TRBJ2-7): KAGVTQTPRYLIKTRGQQVTLSCSPISGHRSVSWYQQTPGQGLQFLFEYFSETQRNKGNFPGRFSGRQFSNSRSEMNVSTLELGDSALYLCASSLRDSTYEQYFGPGTRLTVT.

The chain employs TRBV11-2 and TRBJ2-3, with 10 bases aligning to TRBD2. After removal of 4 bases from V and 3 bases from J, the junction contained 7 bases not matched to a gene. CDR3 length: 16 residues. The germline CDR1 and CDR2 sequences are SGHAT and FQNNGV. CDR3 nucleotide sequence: TGTGCCAGCAGCTACTCTAGCGGGAGTATGACAGATACGCAGTATTTT. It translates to CASSYSSGSMTDTQYF.

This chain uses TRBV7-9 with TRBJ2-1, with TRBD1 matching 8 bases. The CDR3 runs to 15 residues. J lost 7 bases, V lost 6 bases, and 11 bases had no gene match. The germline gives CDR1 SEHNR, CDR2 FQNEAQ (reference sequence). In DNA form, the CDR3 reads TGTGCCAGCAGGTTACTTCCGGGACAGGATAATGAGCAGTTCTTC. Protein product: CASRLLPGQDNEQFF.